These T cell receptor beta chains were read from a single sample in a study of T cell changes during pregnancy in multiple sclerosis. Sequencing used immunoSEQ multiplex PCR; TCRdb keeps in-frame clones, though not all of them. The data hold over 45,000 clones, with around 90% observed a single time. The source material was CD4+ T cells from peripheral blood mononuclear cells, sampled in the second trimester of pregnancy. Receptor source: a female donor with multiple sclerosis, enrolled in a pregnancy study. Each CDR3 is given with its conserved first and last residue. A D gene is named only where the DNA matches it firmly. Some rows have no size entry. The others give once, few or many, or a class for an expanded clone.

J | D | size | V | length | DNA | CDR3
TRBJ1-1 | . | once | TRBV19 | 13 | TGTGCCAGTAGTTTAGGGGGGCTCACTGAAGCTTTCTTT | CASSLGGLTEAFF
TRBJ2-5 | . | . | TRBV6-1 | 15 | TGTGCCAGCAGTGATCGGGGGGCTCGAGGGGAGACCCAGTACTTC | CASSDRGARGETQYF
TRBJ1-1 | TRBD1 | . | TRBV27 | 15 | TGTGCCAGCAACATGCGGGACAGGGAGAACACTGAAGCTTTCTTT | CASNMRDRENTEAFF
TRBJ2-1 | TRBD1 | . | TRBV30 | 12 | TGTACGACAGGGTTCTCCTACAATGAGCAGTTCTTC | CTTGFSYNEQFF
TRBJ2-1 | . | . | TRBV19 | 14 | TGTGCCAGTAGTCCGCAGTTCCACTACAATGAGCAGTTCTTC | CASSPQFHYNEQFF
TRBJ2-7 | . | . | TRBV19 | 12 | TGTGCCACGCCAGGCCAAGGATACGAGCAGTACTTC | CATPGQGYEQYF
TRBJ1-2 | TRBD1 | . | TRBV7-3 | 14 | TGTGCCAGCAGCCCGGACAGGCGGCTGGGTGGCTACACCTTC | CASSPDRRLGGYTF
TRBJ1-1 | TRBD1 | few | TRBV5-4 | 13 | TGTGCCAGCAGCCTCAGGGGGCTCCCTGAAGCTTTCTTT | CASSLRGLPEAFF
TRBJ1-1 | . | . | TRBV19 | 13 | TGTGCCAGTAGACAGGGTTTGAACACTGAAGCTTTCTTT | CASRQGLNTEAFF
TRBJ1-3 | TRBD1 | . | TRBV4-1 | 15 | TGCGCCAGCAGCCACGCCGGGACAGGGGGTTACACCATATATTTT | CASSHAGTGGYTIYF
TRBJ2-5 | . | . | TRBV7-2 | 14 | TGTGCCAGCAGCGGGCGGGCACTAGCCGAGACCCAGTACTTC | CASSGRALAETQYF
TRBJ2-7 | TRBD1 | . | TRBV18 | 13 | TGTGCCAGCTCTCGAGACAGGGACTACGAGCAGTACTTC | CASSRDRDYEQYF
TRBJ2-5 | TRBD1 | . | TRBV9 | 14 | TGTGCCAGCAGCCCGACAGGGGGACGTGAGACCCAGTACTTC | CASSPTGGRETQYF
TRBJ1-2 | TRBD1 | . | TRBV28 | 17 | TGTGCCAGCAGTCCATCTGCCGGGACAGGGGGCCACTATGGCTACACCTTC | CASSPSAGTGGHYGYTF
TRBJ2-2 | . | . | TRBV9 | 14 | TGTGCCAGCAGCTCTGGAGGGTGGGCCGGGGAGCTGTTTTTT | CASSSGGWAGELFF
TRBJ1-1 | . | . | TRBV10-2 | 16 | TGCGCCAGCAACCCGAGGGGGTTACAGGGTAGCACTGAAGCTTTCTTT | CASNPRGLQGSTEAFF
TRBJ1-1 | . | . | TRBV5-1 | 14 | TGCGCCAGCAGCTTATTCAGGGGCTACACTGAAGCTTTCTTT | CASSLFRGYTEAFF
TRBJ2-7 | TRBD2 | . | TRBV5-5 | 17 | TGTGCCAGCAGCATATCCCCACTAGCGGGAGTGGCCTACGAGCAGTACTTC | CASSISPLAGVAYEQYF
TRBJ2-1 | . | . | TRBV15 | 12 | TGTGCCACCAGCACCTCCCAGGGGGAGCAGTTCTTC | CATSTSQGEQFF
TRBJ2-3 | TRBD2 | . | TRBV6-5 | 14 | TGTGCCAGCAGATTGGGACTAGCGACAGATACGCAGTATTTT | CASRLGLATDTQYF
TRBJ2-3 | TRBD2 | . | TRBV5-1 | 15 | TGCGCCAGCAGCTTCGGCGGGGGGATCACAGATACGCAGTATTTT | CASSFGGGITDTQYF
TRBJ2-5 | . | once | TRBV12-5 | 13 | TGTGCTAGTGGTTCGCCCAGCCAAGAGACCCAGTACTTC | CASGSPSQETQYF
TRBJ1-1 | . | . | TRBV5-5 | 15 | TGTGCCAGCACCCGAGGGGGGGGTTTGAACACTGAAGCTTTCTTT | CASTRGGGLNTEAFF
TRBJ1-2 | TRBD1 | . | TRBV7-2 | 16 | TGTGCCAGCAGCTTCCAACCAAGACAGGGGGACTATGGCTACACCTTC | CASSFQPRQGDYGYTF
TRBJ2-3 | . | . | TRBV7-2 | 14 | TGTGCCAGCAGCTCCCGACAGGTACCAGATACGCAGTATTTT | CASSSRQVPDTQYF
TRBJ1-2 | TRBD1 | . | TRBV2 | 16 | TGTGCCAGCAGTGAAGCGCAGGGGGCGGGTCCCTATGGCTACACCTTC | CASSEAQGAGPYGYTF
TRBJ1-4 | TRBD1 | . | TRBV5-5 | 17 | TGTGCCAGCAGCCCACAGACAGGGCTGGGGACTAATGAAAAACTGTTTTTT | CASSPQTGLGTNEKLFF
TRBJ1-3 | TRBD1 | . | TRBV5-6 | 15 | TGTGCCAGCAGCCCACAGGGGGTGGAAGGAAACACCATATATTTT | CASSPQGVEGNTIYF
TRBJ1-2 | . | few | TRBV2 | 14 | TGTGCCAGCAGAGCCGGGACATCCCATGGAGGCTACACCTTC | CASRAGTSHGGYTF
TRBJ2-7 | . | . | TRBV27 | 14 | TGTGCCAGCAGTTTTCGGTATAACTCCTACGAGCAGTACTTC | CASSFRYNSYEQYF
TRBJ2-7 | TRBD2 | once | TRBV5-1 | 15 | TGCGCCAGCAGCTTGGAGGCTAGCGGCTCCTACGAGCAGTACTTC | CASSLEASGSYEQYF
TRBJ1-1 | . | . | TRBV30 | 14 | TGTGCCTGGAGTCCTCTTCAGGGGAACACTGAAGCTTTCTTT | CAWSPLQGNTEAFF
TRBJ1-1 | TRBD1 | few | TRBV4-2 | 16 | TGTGCCAGCAGCCAAGGAGGACAGGGGGGGAACACTGAAGCTTTCTTT | CASSQGGQGGNTEAFF
TRBJ2-2 | . | . | TRBV30 | 15 | TGTGCCTGGAGCGTCACTAGCTGGGGCACCGGGGAGCTGTTTTTT | CAWSVTSWGTGELFF
TRBJ1-2 | TRBD1 | . | TRBV6-6 | 15 | TGTGCCAGCAGTTACCCCCCTACAGGGGCCTATGGCTACACCTTC | CASSYPPTGAYGYTF
TRBJ2-3 | . | . | TRBV4-1 | 12 | TGCGCCAGCACCGGGCGGGCCAATACGCAGTATTTT | CASTGRANTQYF
TRBJ2-7 | . | . | TRBV19 | 14 | TGTGCCAGTAGTATTGGGGGGATCGGTAACGAGCAGTACTTC | CASSIGGIGNEQYF
TRBJ2-3 | TRBD2 | . | TRBV7-2 | 15 | TGTGCCAGCACCCCTCAGCGGGGGGACACAGATACGCAGTATTTT | CASTPQRGDTDTQYF
TRBJ1-5 | TRBD1 | . | TRBV19 | 15 | TGTGCCAGTAGTATCCAGACAGGGGCATATCAGCCCCAGCATTTT | CASSIQTGAYQPQHF
TRBJ1-1 | . | . | TRBV10-3 | 15 | TGTGCCATCAGTTTATTCGAACCCTCTAACGCTGAAGCTTTCTTT | CAISLFEPSNAEAFF
TRBJ2-1 | . | once | TRBV5-1 | 16 | TGCGCCAGCAGCCTAACGAAAGTAGCGGCCTACAATGAGCAGTTCTTC | CASSLTKVAAYNEQFF
TRBJ1-3 | . | . | TRBV30 | 14 | TGTGCCTGGATACACCCGGGAACTGGAAACACCATATATTTT | CAWIHPGTGNTIYF
TRBJ1-2 | . | . | TRBV6-6 | 14 | TGTGCCAGCAGTCGACCCGGGGGGAAAGATGGCTACACCTTC | CASSRPGGKDGYTF
TRBJ1-4 | TRBD1 | . | TRBV5-5 | 14 | TGTGCCAGCAGCCGTGAGGGGGCTGATGAAAAACTGTTTTTT | CASSREGADEKLFF
TRBJ1-1 | TRBD1 | . | TRBV11-2 | 15 | TGTGCCAGCAGCTGGACAGGGATCAGGAACACTGAAGCTTTCTTT | CASSWTGIRNTEAFF
TRBJ2-7 | . | . | TRBV18 | 13 | TGTGCCAGCTCCCAACAGTCTCCCTACGAGCAGTACTTC | CASSQQSPYEQYF
TRBJ1-5 | . | few | TRBV19 | 19 | TGTGCCAGTAGTATTGACCAGGAAACCTTTAAAGGGGGCAATCAGCCCCAGCATTTT | CASSIDQETFKGGNQPQHF
TRBJ2-2 | TRBD1 | once | TRBV5-1 | 14 | TGCGCCAGCAGCTCGGACAGGGGGCACGGGGAGCTGTTTTTT | CASSSDRGHGELFF
TRBJ1-2 | . | . | TRBV30 | 13 | TGTGCCTGGAGGGCACAGGGCTACTATGGCTACACCTTC | CAWRAQGYYGYTF
TRBJ1-1 | . | . | TRBV2 | 14 | TGTGCCAGCAGGCAGGGGTCTACTGGTACTGAAGCTTTCTTT | CASRQGSTGTEAFF
TRBJ2-1 | TRBD1 | once | TRBV9 | 14 | TGTGCCAGCAGCGTTGAGACAGGGTATACTGAGCAGTTCTTC | CASSVETGYTEQFF
TRBJ2-7 | TRBD2 | . | TRBV5-1 | 17 | TGCGCCAGCAGCATAGGGACTAGCGGGAGGACTGCCTACGAGCAGTACTTC | CASSIGTSGRTAYEQYF
TRBJ2-5 | TRBD2 | . | TRBV5-1 | 15 | TGCGCCAGCAGCTTGGGTGGGACTAGGGAAGAGACCCAGTACTTC | CASSLGGTREETQYF
TRBJ1-2 | TRBD1 | . | TRBV19 | 14 | TGTGCCAGTAGTCAGGACAGGGAAGACTATGGCTACACCTTC | CASSQDREDYGYTF
TRBJ1-5 | . | . | TRBV6-1 | 17 | TGTGCCAGCAGTGAAGTGGTCAGGACAGCGAGAAATCAGCCCCAGCATTTT | CASSEVVRTARNQPQHF
TRBJ2-7 | . | . | TRBV19 | 14 | TGTGCCAGTGCTAAATACCGGGGACAATCCGAGCAGTACTTC | CASAKYRGQSEQYF
TRBJ1-1 | TRBD1 | . | TRBV30 | 14 | TGTGCCTGGACCCCGACAGGGGGGAACACTGAAGCTTTCTTT | CAWTPTGGNTEAFF
TRBJ2-7 | TRBD2 | . | TRBV29-1 | 13 | TGCAGCGTTTCCCGGGGGGGCCGCTACGAGCAGTACTTC | CSVSRGGRYEQYF
TRBJ2-1 | . | few | TRBV11-2 | 12 | TGTGCCAGCAGCCCGGGGAGCGTTGAGCAGTTCTTC | CASSPGSVEQFF